This TCR beta chain was captured in a study of kidney transplant recipient with SARS-CoV-2 infection. TCRdb re-called the reads through MiXCR, storing one row per CDR3 protein. This sample yields 200,000 to 300,000 distinct CDR3 sequences, of which roughly 26% are seen a single time; more than 6.5% belongs to the top ten. In this sample, this clonotype turned up many times. This TCR came from a male patient in his thirties who had COVID-19 and was a kidney transplant recipient. Some T cells may be graft donor cells. Sequencing used a blood sample, obtained at baseline and on roughly day 110 from a kidney transplant recipient.

In DNA, the CDR3 is TGTGCCAGCAGTTACTGGAACACCGGGGAGCTGTTTTTT. Amino acids: CASSYWNTGELFF. This rearrangement joins TRBV6-5 to TRBJ2-2, with unresolved D. V lost 1 base and J lost 1, with 1 base in between. The CDR3 spans 13 residues. The V gene's germline CDR1 is MNHEY and CDR2 SVGAGI.